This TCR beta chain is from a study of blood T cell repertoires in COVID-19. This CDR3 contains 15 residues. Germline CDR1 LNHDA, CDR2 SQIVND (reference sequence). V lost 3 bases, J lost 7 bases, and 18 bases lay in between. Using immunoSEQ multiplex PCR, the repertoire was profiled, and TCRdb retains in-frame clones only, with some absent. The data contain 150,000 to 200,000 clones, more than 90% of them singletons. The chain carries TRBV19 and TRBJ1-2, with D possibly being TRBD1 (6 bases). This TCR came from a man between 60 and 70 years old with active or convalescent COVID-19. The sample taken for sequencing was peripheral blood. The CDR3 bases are TGTGCCAGTAGTATGACCTCCCAGGGGATGTTTGGCTACACCTTC. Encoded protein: CASSMTSQGMFGYTF. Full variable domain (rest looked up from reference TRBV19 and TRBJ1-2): DGGITQSPKYLFRKEGQNVTLSCEQNLNHDAMYWYRQDPGQGLRLIYYSQIVNDFQKGDIAEGYSVSREKKESFPLTVTSAQKNPTAFYLCASSMTSQGMFGYTFGSGTRLTVV.